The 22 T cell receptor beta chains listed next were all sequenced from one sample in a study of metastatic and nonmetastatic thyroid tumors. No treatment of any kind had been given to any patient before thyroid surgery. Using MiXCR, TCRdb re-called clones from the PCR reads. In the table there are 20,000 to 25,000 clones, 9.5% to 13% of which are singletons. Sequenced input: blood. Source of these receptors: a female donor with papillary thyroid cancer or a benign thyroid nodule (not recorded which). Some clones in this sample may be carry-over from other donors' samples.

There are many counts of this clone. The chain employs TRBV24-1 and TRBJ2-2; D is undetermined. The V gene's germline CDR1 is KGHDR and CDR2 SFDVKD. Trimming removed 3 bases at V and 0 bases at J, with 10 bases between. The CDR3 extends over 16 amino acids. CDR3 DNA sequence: TGTGCCACCAGTGATCCCGGACGGGCGAACACCGGGGAGCTGTTTTTT. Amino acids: CATSDPGRANTGELFF.

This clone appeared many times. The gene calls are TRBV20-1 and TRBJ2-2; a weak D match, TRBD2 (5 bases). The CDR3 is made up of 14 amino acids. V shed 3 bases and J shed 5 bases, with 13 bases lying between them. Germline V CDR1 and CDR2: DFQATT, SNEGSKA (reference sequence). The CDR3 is CSARSGIGTGELFF. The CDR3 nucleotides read TGCAGTGCTAGGTCCGGGATTGGAACCGGGGAGCTGTTTTTT.

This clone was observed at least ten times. CDR3 residues: CASSKGGSGNNEQFF. The CDR3 DNA reads TGTGCCAGCAGCAAAGGGGGTTCCGGGAACAATGAGCAGTTCTTC. The chain links TRBV7-6 to TRBJ2-1, with D maybe TRBD1 (6 bases). Trimming cost V 5 bases and J 5 bases, with 16 bases left between them. From germline, CDR1 is SGHVS and CDR2 FNYEAQ. The CDR3 sequence is 15 residues long.

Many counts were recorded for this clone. This CDR3 is CASSLIPEDRFTDTQYF. In nucleotides, the CDR3 is TGTGCCAGCAGCTTAATTCCCGAGGACAGATTTACAGATACGCAGTATTTT. This chain links TRBV7-3 with TRBJ2-3; possibly TRBD1 for D (6 bases). CDR3 size: 17 residues. CDR1 and CDR2 (germline): SGHTA, FQGTGA. Trimming removed 1 base at V and 3 bases at J, with 17 bases between.

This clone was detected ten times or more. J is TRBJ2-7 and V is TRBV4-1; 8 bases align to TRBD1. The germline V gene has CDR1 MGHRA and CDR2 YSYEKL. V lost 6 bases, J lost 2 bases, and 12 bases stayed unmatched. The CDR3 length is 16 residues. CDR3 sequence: CASSSPPGGYTYEQYF. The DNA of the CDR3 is TGCGCCAGCAGTTCTCCTCCAGGGGGCTATACCTACGAGCAGTACTTC.

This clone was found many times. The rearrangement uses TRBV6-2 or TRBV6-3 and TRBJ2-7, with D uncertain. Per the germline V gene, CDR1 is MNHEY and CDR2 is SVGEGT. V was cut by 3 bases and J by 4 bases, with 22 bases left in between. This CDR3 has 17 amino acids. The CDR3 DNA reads TGTGCCAGCAGTTATCCTGAGAAAAGCGAGACCCGTTACGAGCAGTACTTC. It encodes CASSYPEKSETRYEQYF.

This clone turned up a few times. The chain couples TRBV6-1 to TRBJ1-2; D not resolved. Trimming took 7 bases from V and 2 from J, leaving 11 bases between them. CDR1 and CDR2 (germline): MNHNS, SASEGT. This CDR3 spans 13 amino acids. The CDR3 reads CASNVQLNYGYTF. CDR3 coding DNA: TGTGCCAGCAACGTACAGCTAAACTATGGCTACACCTTC.

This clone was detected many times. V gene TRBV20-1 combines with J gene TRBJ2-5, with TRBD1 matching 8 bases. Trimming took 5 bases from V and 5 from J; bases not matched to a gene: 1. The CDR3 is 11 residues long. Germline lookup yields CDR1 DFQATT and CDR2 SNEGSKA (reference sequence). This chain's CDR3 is CSARQGETQYF. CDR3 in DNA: TGCAGTGCTCGACAGGGGGAGACCCAGTACTTC.

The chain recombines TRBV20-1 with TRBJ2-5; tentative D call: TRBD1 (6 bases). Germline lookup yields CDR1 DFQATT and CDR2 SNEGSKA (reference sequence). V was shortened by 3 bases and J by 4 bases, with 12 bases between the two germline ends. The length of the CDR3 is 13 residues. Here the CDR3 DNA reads TGCAGTGCTAGTTACAGGGCGACAGAGACCCAGTACTTC. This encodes CSASYRATETQYF.

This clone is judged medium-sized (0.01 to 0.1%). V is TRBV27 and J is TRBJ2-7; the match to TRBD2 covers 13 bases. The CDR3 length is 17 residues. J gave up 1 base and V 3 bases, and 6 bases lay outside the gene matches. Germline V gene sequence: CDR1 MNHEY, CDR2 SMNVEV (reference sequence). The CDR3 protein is CASSFLTSGRSSYEQYF. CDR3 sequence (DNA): TGTGCCAGCAGTTTCTTGACTAGCGGGAGGTCATCCTACGAGCAGTACTTC.

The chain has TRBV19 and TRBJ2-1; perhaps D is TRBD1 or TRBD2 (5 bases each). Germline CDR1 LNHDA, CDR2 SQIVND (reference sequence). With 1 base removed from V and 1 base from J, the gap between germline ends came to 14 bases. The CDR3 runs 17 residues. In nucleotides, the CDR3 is TGTGCCAGTAGTATAGGGCTGGGGGATAGTTCCTACAATGAGCAGTTCTTC. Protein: CASSIGLGDSSYNEQFF.

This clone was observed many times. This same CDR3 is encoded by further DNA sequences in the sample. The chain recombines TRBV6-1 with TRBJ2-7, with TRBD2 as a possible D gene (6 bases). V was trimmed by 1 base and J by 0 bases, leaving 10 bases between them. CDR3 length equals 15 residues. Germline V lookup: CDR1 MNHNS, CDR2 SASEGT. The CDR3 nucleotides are TGTGCCAGCAGTGAAGGACCTAGCGCCTCCTACGAGCAGTACTTC. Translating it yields CASSEGPSASYEQYF.

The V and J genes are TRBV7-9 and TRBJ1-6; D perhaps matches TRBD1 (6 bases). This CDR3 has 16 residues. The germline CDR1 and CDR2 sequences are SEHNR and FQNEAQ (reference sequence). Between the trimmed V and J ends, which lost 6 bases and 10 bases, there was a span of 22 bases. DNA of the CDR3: TGTGCCAGCAGTTTGGCCGGGGGCGCCTCGGGGTCACCCCTCCACTTT. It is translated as CASSLAGGASGSPLHF.

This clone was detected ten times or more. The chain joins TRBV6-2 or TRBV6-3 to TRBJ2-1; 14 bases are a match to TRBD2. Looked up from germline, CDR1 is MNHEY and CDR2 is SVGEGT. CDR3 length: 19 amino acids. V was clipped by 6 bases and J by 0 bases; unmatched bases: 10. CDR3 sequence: CASRPLGLAGESSYNEQFF. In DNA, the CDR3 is TGTGCCAGCAGGCCTCTGGGACTAGCGGGAGAAAGCTCCTACAATGAGCAGTTCTTC.

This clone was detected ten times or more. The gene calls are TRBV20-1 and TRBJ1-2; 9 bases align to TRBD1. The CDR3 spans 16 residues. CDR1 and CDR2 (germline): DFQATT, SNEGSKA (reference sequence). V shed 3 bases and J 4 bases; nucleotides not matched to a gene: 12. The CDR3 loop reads CSASRTQQGASYGYTF. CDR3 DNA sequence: TGCAGTGCTAGCCGCACTCAACAGGGGGCGAGCTATGGCTACACCTTC.

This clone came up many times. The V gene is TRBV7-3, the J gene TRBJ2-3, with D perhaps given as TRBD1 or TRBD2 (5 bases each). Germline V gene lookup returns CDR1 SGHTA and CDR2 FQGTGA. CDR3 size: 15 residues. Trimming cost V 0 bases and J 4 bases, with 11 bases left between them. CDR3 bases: TGTGCCAGCAGCTTAACTCCCGGGACGGCAGATACGCAGTATTTT. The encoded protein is CASSLTPGTADTQYF. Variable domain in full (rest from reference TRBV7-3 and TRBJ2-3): GAGVSQTPSNKVTEKGKYVELRCDPISGHTALYWYRQSLGQGPEFLIYFQGTGAADDSGLPNDRFFAVRPEGSVSTLKIQRTERGDSAVYLCASSLTPGTADTQYFGPGTRLTVL.

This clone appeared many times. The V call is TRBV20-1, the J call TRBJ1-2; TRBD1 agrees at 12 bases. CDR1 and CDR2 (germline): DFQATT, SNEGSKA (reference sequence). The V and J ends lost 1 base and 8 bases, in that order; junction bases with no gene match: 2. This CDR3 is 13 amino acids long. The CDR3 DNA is TGCAGTGCTAGAGGGGACAGGGGGCGAGGCTACACCTTC. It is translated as CSARGDRGRGYTF.

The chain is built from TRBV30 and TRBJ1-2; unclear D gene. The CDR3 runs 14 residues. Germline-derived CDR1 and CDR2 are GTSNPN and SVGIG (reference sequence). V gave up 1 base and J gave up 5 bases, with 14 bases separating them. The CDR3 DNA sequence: TGTGCCTGGAGTGACGAGAGCTTAGGTTATGGCTACACCTTC. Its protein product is CAWSDESLGYGYTF.

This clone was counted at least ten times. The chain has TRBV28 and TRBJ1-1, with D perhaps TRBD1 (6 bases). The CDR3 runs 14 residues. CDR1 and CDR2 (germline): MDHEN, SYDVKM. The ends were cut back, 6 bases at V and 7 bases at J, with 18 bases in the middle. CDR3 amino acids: CASSPRTETIEAFF. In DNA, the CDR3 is TGTGCCAGCAGCCCCCGGACAGAGACGATTGAAGCTTTCTTT.

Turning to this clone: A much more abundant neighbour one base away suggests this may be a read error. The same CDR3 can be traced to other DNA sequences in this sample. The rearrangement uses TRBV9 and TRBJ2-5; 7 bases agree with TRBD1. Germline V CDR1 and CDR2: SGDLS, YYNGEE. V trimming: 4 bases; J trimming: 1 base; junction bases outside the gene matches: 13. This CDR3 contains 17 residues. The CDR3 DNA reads TGTGCCAGCAGCCCACGGACAGGTCAATCTATCCAAGAGACCCAGTACTTC. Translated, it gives CASSPRTGQSIQETQYF.

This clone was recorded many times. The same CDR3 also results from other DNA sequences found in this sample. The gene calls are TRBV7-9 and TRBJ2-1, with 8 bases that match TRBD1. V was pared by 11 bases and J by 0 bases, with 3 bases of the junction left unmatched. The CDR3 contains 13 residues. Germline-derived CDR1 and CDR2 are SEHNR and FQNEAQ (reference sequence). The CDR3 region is CAGTGSSYNEQFF. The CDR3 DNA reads TGTGCCGGGACAGGAAGCTCCTACAATGAGCAGTTCTTC.

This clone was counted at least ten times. The CDR3 coding sequence is TGTGCCAGCAGTCAGTTCCAAGAGACCCAGTACTTC. This sequence encodes CASSQFQETQYF. The chain has TRBV28 and TRBJ2-5, with unresolved D. Trimming stripped 5 bases from V and 1 base from J, with 5 bases between. Germline lookup yields CDR1 MDHEN and CDR2 SYDVKM. The length of the CDR3 is 12 residues.